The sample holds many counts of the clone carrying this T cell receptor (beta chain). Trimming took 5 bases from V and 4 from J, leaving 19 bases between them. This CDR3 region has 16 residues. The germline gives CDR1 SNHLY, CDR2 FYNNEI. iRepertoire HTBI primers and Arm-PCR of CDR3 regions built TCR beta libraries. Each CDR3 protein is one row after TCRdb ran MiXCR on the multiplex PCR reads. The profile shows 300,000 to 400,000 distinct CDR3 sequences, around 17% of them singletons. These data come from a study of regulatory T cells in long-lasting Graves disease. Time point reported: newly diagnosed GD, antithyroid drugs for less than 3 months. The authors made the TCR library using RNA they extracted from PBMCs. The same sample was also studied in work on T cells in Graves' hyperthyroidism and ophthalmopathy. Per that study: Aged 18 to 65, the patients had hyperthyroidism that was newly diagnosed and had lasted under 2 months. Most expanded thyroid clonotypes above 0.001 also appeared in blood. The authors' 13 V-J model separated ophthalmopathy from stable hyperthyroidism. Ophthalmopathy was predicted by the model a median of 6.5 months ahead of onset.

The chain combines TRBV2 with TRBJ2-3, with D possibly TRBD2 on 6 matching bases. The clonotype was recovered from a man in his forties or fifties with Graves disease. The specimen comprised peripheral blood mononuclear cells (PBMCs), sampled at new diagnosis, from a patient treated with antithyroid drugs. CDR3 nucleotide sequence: TGTGCCAGCAGTCAACTAGCCTCCCTTTCCTCAGATACGCAGTATTTT. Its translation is CASSQLASLSSDTQYF.